The following is a TCR beta chain sequence with its context. Its specificity is not known. Every diagnosis used clinical symptoms, serum thyroxine and TRAb, thyroid ultrasound and orbital computed tomography. The authors obtained PBMCs from 7.5 to 10 ml of fresh peripheral blood. This specimen comes from a study of T cells in Graves' hyperthyroidism and ophthalmopathy. Findings of the study overall: Most thyroid clonotypes that were expanded above 0.001 also turned up in blood.

Losses at the gene ends were 7 bases for V and 4 bases for J; bases not matched to a gene: 9. The CDR3 has 14 amino acids. Germline lookup yields CDR1 SQVTM and CDR2 ANQGSEA. Authors of the study amplified TCR beta CDR3 regions from RNA transcripts. A set of HTBI primers served as the primers for a first-round RT-PCR of the TCR CDR3. TCRdb re-analysed the multiplex PCR reads in MiXCR, keeping a single row per CDR3 protein. Here the sample spans hundreds of thousands of distinct CDR3 sequences, around 15% being singletons. V gene TRBV29-1 combines with J gene TRBJ1-1; the match to TRBD1 covers 10 bases. The sample consisted of blood. This TCR was recovered from a woman between 45 and 60 years old with Graves' ophthalmopathy. CDR3 region: CSGLRDRGGTEAFF. CDR3 sequence (DNA): TGCAGCGGCCTTAGGGACAGGGGTGGCACTGAAGCTTTCTTT.